The 26 T cell receptor beta chains below were found in one sample sequenced in a study of CD8 T cells in Susac syndrome. After extraction with the RNeasy kit, about 0.5 to 1 ug of the RNA was reverse transcribed using random hexamers. TCRdb reanalysed the immunoSEQ multiplex PCR reads using MiXCR and keeps one entry per CDR3 protein. The sample includes 75,000 to 95,000 distinct CDR3 sequences, roughly 94% seen only once; the top ten take under 0.5%. Specimen: CD8+ T cells from PBMCs. The receptor source for this set is a human donor with Susac syndrome.

The rearrangement joins TRBV4-3 to TRBJ2-3; D not certain. Germline V gene sequence: CDR1 LGHNA, CDR2 YSLEER. Trimming removed 1 base at V and 0 bases at J, with 11 bases between. CDR3 size: 16 residues. In nucleotides, the CDR3 is TGCGCCAGCAGCCAAGTGGAACTTCCCAGCACAGATACGCAGTATTTT. It translates to CASSQVELPSTDTQYF.

This clonotype showed up just a few times. The chain carries TRBV19 and TRBJ2-7; 9 nucleotides match TRBD1. The V gene end was trimmed by 5 bases and the J gene end by 2 bases; junction bases not matched to a gene: 4. Germline loops: CDR1 LNHDA, CDR2 SQIVND (reference sequence). The CDR3 extends over 14 amino acids. The CDR3 nucleotides are TGTGCCAGTAGTCTCGGGACAGGGACCTACGAGCAGTACTTC. This gives the protein CASSLGTGTYEQYF. Complete variable domain (other parts from reference TRBV19 and TRBJ2-7): DGGITQSPKYLFRKEGQNVTLSCEQNLNHDAMYWYRQDPGQGLRLIYYSQIVNDFQKGDIAEGYSVSREKKESFPLTVTSAQKNPTAFYLCASSLGTGTYEQYFGPGTRLTVT.

The chain couples TRBV12-3 or TRBV12-4 to TRBJ2-5, with 7 nucleotides matching TRBD1. This CDR3 has 16 amino acids. Trimming cost V 6 bases and J 2 bases; bases outside gene matches: 12. CDR3 amino acids: CASSPRQGRGQETQYF. The CDR3 coding sequence is TGTGCCAGCAGCCCGAGACAGGGTAGGGGACAAGAGACCCAGTACTTC.

V gene TRBV12-3 or TRBV12-4 combines with J gene TRBJ2-5; D perhaps matches TRBD1 (5 bases). V lost 6 bases and J lost 1, with 9 bases in between. This CDR3 spans 13 amino acids. The CDR3 nucleotides read TGTGCCAGCAGCTGGACAATCCAAGAGACCCAGTACTTC. Translated, it gives CASSWTIQETQYF.

This clonotype was counted a single time. The chain is built from TRBV19 and TRBJ1-1; D remains unclear. This CDR3 is built from 13 residues. CDR1 and CDR2 from the germline V gene are LNHDA and SQIVND (reference sequence). V lost 5 bases and J 0 bases, leaving 7 bases between the germline ends. The CDR3, as DNA: TGTGCCAGTAGTCCCAGCCTGAACACTGAAGCTTTCTTT. Translation gives CASSPSLNTEAFF.

This chain uses TRBV4-2 with TRBJ2-1, with 10 bases fitting TRBD2. The CDR3 is made up of 16 amino acids. V lost 1 base to trimming and J lost 7 bases; unmatched junction nucleotides: 7. Germline V gene data show CDR1 as LGHNA and CDR2 as YNFKEQ. The CDR3 sequence: CASSQATSGEGNEQFF. CDR3 nucleotides: TGTGCCAGCAGCCAAGCCACTAGCGGGGAGGGTAATGAGCAGTTCTTC.

This chain connects TRBV28 to TRBJ1-2; D perhaps matches TRBD1 (5 bases). Germline CDR1 is MDHEN and CDR2 is SYDVKM. V shed 7 bases and J shed 4 bases, with 10 bases lying between them. The CDR3 extends over 12 amino acids. The CDR3 DNA reads as TGTGCCAGCACCATGCAGGGCTATGGCTACACCTTC. It yields the protein CASTMQGYGYTF.

A word on this clonotype: Germline is not matched at one junction end, which may reflect a read error. The CDR3 nucleotides read TGTGCCAGCAGCTTTTTCTCCGACCACGAGACCCAGTACTTC. Protein product: CASSFFSDHETQYF. V gene TRBV5-6 combines with J gene TRBJ2-5; D is undetermined. The CDR3 has 14 residues. Per the germline V gene, CDR1 is SGHDT and CDR2 is YYEEEE.

About this clonotype itself: No DNA is shown, since the ends of the CDR3 on it are uncertain; the CDR3 is the one TCRdb lists. This chain joins TRBV21-1 and TRBJ1-5. TRBV21-1 is tagged as a pseudogene. The CDR3 comprises 16 residues, both ends counted. The CDR3 reads CASSKAWGFGNQPQHF.

This sequence joins TRBV20-1 and TRBJ2-1; 9 bases line up with TRBD2. This CDR3 has 16 amino acids. In germline, CDR1 is DFQATT, CDR2 SNEGSKA (reference sequence). With V trimmed by 0 bases and J by 2 bases, 5 bases remained unmatched. Here the CDR3 reads CSARDFSGRTYNEQFF. CDR3 bases: TGCAGTGCTAGAGATTTCAGCGGGAGGACCTACAATGAGCAGTTCTTC.

The genes are TRBV4-1 and TRBJ2-6; D is undetermined. The ends were cut back, 0 bases at V and 0 bases at J, with 6 bases in the middle. Germline V gene sequence: CDR1 MGHRA, CDR2 YSYEKL. The CDR3 length is 16 residues. The CDR3 DNA reads as TGCGCCAGCAGCCAAGAAGGCCTCTCTGGGGCCAACGTCCTGACTTTC. Translating gives CASSQEGLSGANVLTF.

The chain is built from TRBV7-2 and TRBJ1-1; D uncertain. The germline CDR1 and CDR2 sequences are SGHTA and FQGNSA. This CDR3 comprises 12 residues. V was clipped by 7 bases and J by 5 bases, with 11 bases between them. CDR3 coding DNA: TGTGCCAGCACCCTCATGGGAACTGAAGCTTTCTTT. Translating gives CASTLMGTEAFF.

The chain employs TRBV4-1 and TRBJ1-1; possible D gene TRBD1, 5 bases. This CDR3 has 14 residues. The ends were cut back, 3 bases at V and 1 base at J, with 9 bases in the middle. CDR1 and CDR2 from the germline V gene are MGHRA and YSYEKL. Here the CDR3 DNA reads TGCGCCAGCAGCCATGGACAAACGAACACTGAAGCTTTCTTT. As protein: CASSHGQTNTEAFF.

In its sample, this clonotype was seen once. The V call is TRBV13, the J call TRBJ2-2; 9 bases fit TRBD1. J was trimmed by 2 bases and V by 5 bases; bases with no gene match: 6. In germline, CDR1 is PRHDT, CDR2 FYEKMQ (reference sequence). The CDR3 has 16 residues. The CDR3 spells CASSPGTGLNTGELFF. CDR3 bases: TGTGCCAGCAGCCCAGGGACAGGGCTTAACACCGGGGAGCTGTTTTTT.

This chain uses TRBV5-1 with TRBJ2-1, with TRBD2 matching over 11 bases. The trim removed 0 bases at V and 3 bases at J, leaving 8 bases unmatched. Germline V gives CDR1 SGHRS, CDR2 YFSETQ. This CDR3 spans 18 amino acids. Written as DNA, the CDR3 is TGCGCCAGCAGCTTGGCCGGGACTAGCGGAAGCATCTACAATGAGCAGTTCTTC. Translating it yields CASSLAGTSGSIYNEQFF. The full variable domain, rest sourced from reference TRBV5-1 and TRBJ2-1, is KAGVTQTPRYLIKTRGQQVTLSCSPISGHRSVSWYQQTPGQGLQFLFEYFSETQRNKGNFPGRFSGRQFSNSRSEMNVSTLELGDSALYLCASSLAGTSGSIYNEQFFGPGTRLTVL.

CDR3 nucleotide sequence: TGCAGTGCCCTTGGGGCAATTTACAATGAGCAGTTCTTC. It specifies CSALGAIYNEQFF. The chain employs TRBV20-1 and TRBJ2-1; possibly TRBD1 for D (5 bases). The V end lost 6 bases, the J end lost 4 bases, and 13 bases lay between the germline ends. The CDR3 sequence is 13 residues long. CDR1 is DFQATT and CDR2 is SNEGSKA in the germline V gene (reference sequence).

The chain uses TRBV20-1 and TRBJ2-7, with 7 bases identical to TRBD2. The V gene's germline CDR1 is DFQATT and CDR2 SNEGSKA (reference sequence). The CDR3 has 11 residues. The V segment lost 4 bases and the J segment 6 bases; nucleotides outside the gene matches: 3. The CDR3 sequence is CSAISGIEQYF. For the CDR3, the DNA is TGCAGTGCTATAAGCGGGATCGAGCAGTACTTC.

The V gene is TRBV4-2, the J gene TRBJ2-7, with a weak D call TRBD1 (5 bases). Trimming took 1 base from V and 1 from J, leaving 11 bases between them. This CDR3 contains 15 residues. Germline V gene sequence: CDR1 LGHNA, CDR2 YNFKEQ. CDR3 protein: CASSQVRDSSYEQYF. CDR3 coding DNA: TGTGCCAGCAGCCAAGTACGCGACAGTTCCTACGAGCAGTACTTC.

The chain couples TRBV25-1 to TRBJ2-7; D gene ambiguous. V was shortened by 4 bases and J by 3 bases, with 4 bases between the two germline ends. CDR1 MGHDK and CDR2 SYGVNS come from the germline V gene. CDR3 length equals 11 residues. This CDR3 reads CASSAIYEQYF. CDR3 DNA: TGTGCCAGCAGTGCAATCTACGAGCAGTACTTC.

The chain uses TRBV2 and TRBJ1-2; a weak D match, TRBD1 (5 bases). Per the germline V gene, CDR1 is SNHLY and CDR2 is FYNNEI. With 0 bases removed from V and 4 bases from J, the gap between germline ends came to 9 bases. This CDR3 spans 14 amino acids. CDR3 amino acids: CASSEAGASYGYTF. CDR3 DNA sequence: TGTGCCAGCAGTGAAGCCGGGGCCAGCTATGGCTACACCTTC.

The genes are TRBV7-8 and TRBJ2-5; 8 bases agree with TRBD1. The CDR3 runs to 16 residues. Germline V gene data show CDR1 as SGHVS and CDR2 as FQNEAQ. V lost 5 bases to trimming and J lost 0 bases; unmatched junction nucleotides: 8. The CDR3 protein is CASSHQTGVNQETQYF. In DNA form, the CDR3 reads TGTGCCAGCAGCCATCAGACAGGGGTTAACCAAGAGACCCAGTACTTC.

The chain has TRBV4-1 and TRBJ2-1; no definite D call. The ends were cut back, 0 bases at V and 8 bases at J, with 5 bases in the middle. In germline, CDR1 is MGHRA, CDR2 YSYEKL. The CDR3 is 12 amino acids. The CDR3 region is CASSQDRDEQFF. CDR3 coding DNA: TGCGCCAGCAGCCAAGATCGCGATGAGCAGTTCTTC.

The genes are TRBV27 and TRBJ2-7; possibly TRBD1 or TRBD2 for D (5 bases each). Germline CDR1 MNHEY, CDR2 SMNVEV (reference sequence). The germline V and J ends were trimmed by 6 bases and 6 bases, with 15 bases remaining between them. This CDR3 contains 13 residues. The CDR3 loop is CASRPSGTGEQYF. The CDR3 DNA follows: TGTGCCAGCAGACCATCGGGGACGGGCGAGCAGTACTTC.

This chain joins TRBV7-2 and TRBJ2-2, with D unresolved. Deletions cut 5 bases from V and 10 bases from J, with 14 bases between. This CDR3 is 13 amino acids long. CDR1 and CDR2 from the germline V gene are SGHTA and FQGNSA. The CDR3 loop is CASSAGPGPELFF. In DNA form, the CDR3 reads TGTGCCAGCAGCGCCGGACCCGGACCGGAGCTGTTTTTT.

V gene TRBV5-4 combines with J gene TRBJ1-2; D not certain. The CDR3 has 15 residues. V lost 4 bases to trimming and J lost 4 bases, with 17 bases between them. Germline V gene data show CDR1 as SGHNT and CDR2 as YYREEE (reference sequence). The CDR3 sequence is CASSPGGGIGYGYTF. CDR3 nucleotide sequence: TGTGCCAGCAGCCCGGGTGGAGGAATTGGCTATGGCTACACCTTC.

The chain links TRBV20-1 to TRBJ2-1; 8 bases agree with TRBD2. Germline-derived CDR1 and CDR2 are DFQATT and SNEGSKA (reference sequence). This CDR3 is 12 amino acids long. The DNA for the CDR3 is TGCAGCCTTAGCGGGATCAACAATGAGCAGTTCTTC. Translation: CSLSGINNEQFF.